The present TCR beta chain was sequenced within a study of cytomegalovirus exposure and HLA in healthy donors. This clone was detected ten times or more. Clones were sequenced by immunoSEQ multiplex PCR, and TCRdb holds only the in-frame ones, with some missing. This sample yields 90,000 to 150,000 clones, of which approximately 87% are seen a single time; 2% to 2.5% belongs to the top ten. The specimen was PBMCs. The TCR was taken from a woman in her 30s in good health and CMV-seronegative.

As DNA, the CDR3 is TGCGCCAGCAGACCGTACGGGTCCGAGCAGTACTTC. Translation: CASRPYGSEQYF. This sequence joins TRBV5-1 and TRBJ2-7; D is ambiguous. The CDR3 consists of 12 residues. Trimming took off 5 bases at V and 6 bases at J, with 12 bases between the two ends. Looked up from germline, CDR1 is SGHRS and CDR2 is YFSETQ.